This is a list of T cell receptor beta chains from one sample in a study of blood T cell repertoires in COVID-19. Repertoires were generated with immunoSEQ multiplex PCR, while TCRdb's copy carries only in-frame clones and drops some. The top ten hold around 3% of the sample, which has about 130,000 clones, about four fifths seen once. Sequences were obtained from peripheral blood. Receptors were obtained from a woman aged 80 or older with acute or convalescent COVID-19. The CDR3 runs from the conserved cysteine through the conserved F or W. D genes are given only for firm matches. Clone size is given for some rows only: seen once, a few or many times, or a class if the clone is expanded.

J gene	D gene	V gene	clone size	CDR3 protein	CDR3 DNA
TRBJ1-6	-	TRBV5-6	-	CASSFFPQGGNSPLHF	TGTGCCAGCAGCTTTTTCCCGCAGGGCGGTAATTCACCCCTCCACTTT
TRBJ2-5	TRBD1	TRBV18	-	CASSPPYDRGKETQYF	TGTGCCAGCTCACCACCCTACGACAGGGGGAAAGAGACCCAGTACTTC
TRBJ1-5	-	TRBV18	-	CASSPSLDQPQHF	TGTGCCAGCTCACCATCATTAGATCAGCCCCAGCATTTT
TRBJ1-1	-	TRBV19	-	CASRGKGMNTEAFF	TGTGCCAGTAGAGGAAAGGGGATGAACACTGAAGCTTTCTTT
TRBJ2-3	TRBD1	TRBV9	once	CASSPQGTGGFADTQYF	TGTGCCAGCAGCCCACAAGGGACAGGGGGCTTTGCAGATACGCAGTATTTT
TRBJ1-3	-	TRBV12-3/TRBV12-4	-	CASSTAGGNTIYF	TGTGCCAGCAGTACGGCCGGGGGAAACACCATATATTTT
TRBJ1-6	-	TRBV13	-	CASSPGGENSPLHF	TGTGCCAGCAGCCCGGGGGGAGAGAATTCACCCCTCCACTTT
TRBJ1-5	-	TRBV7-2	-	CASSPGRRVNQPQHF	TGTGCCAGCAGCCCGGGGCGGAGGGTCAATCAGCCCCAGCATTTT
TRBJ2-7	TRBD1	TRBV5-1	-	CASSLGGTGAYEQYF	TGCGCCAGCAGCTTGGGGGGGACAGGGGCCTACGAGCAGTACTTC
TRBJ1-4	-	TRBV7-9	-	CASSPSGGVRGEKLFF	TGTGCCAGCAGCCCCAGCGGGGGGGTAAGGGGTGAAAAACTGTTTTTT
TRBJ1-2	-	TRBV7-9	-	CASSLTGTKNYGYTF	TGTGCCAGCAGCTTAACCGGGACAAAAAACTATGGCTACACCTTC
TRBJ1-2	-	TRBV10-2	-	CASSELRQNYGYTF	TGCGCCAGCAGTGAGCTTCGACAGAACTATGGCTACACCTTC
TRBJ2-3	-	TRBV19	-	CASRPGLSTDTQYF	TGTGCCAGTAGACCGGGACTGAGCACAGATACGCAGTATTTT
TRBJ1-2	TRBD1	TRBV5-4	-	CASSVGTGGGYGYTF	TGTGCCAGCAGCGTGGGGACAGGGGGCGGCTATGGCTACACCTTC
TRBJ2-3	-	TRBV25-1	-	CASSEFEGGGTDTQYF	TGTGCCAGCAGTGAATTTGAGGGCGGGGGCACAGATACGCAGTATTTT
TRBJ1-5	TRBD1	TRBV15	once	CATSRDYIGTENQPQHF	TGTGCCACCAGCAGAGATTATATAGGGACAGAGAATCAGCCCCAGCATTTT
TRBJ2-7	-	TRBV9	-	CASSVQLNSYEQYF	TGTGCCAGCAGCGTTCAGTTGAACTCCTACGAGCAGTACTTC
TRBJ2-3	TRBD1	TRBV7-3	-	CASSLGGQGFWDTQYF	TGTGCCAGCAGCTTAGGGGGACAGGGGTTTTGGGATACGCAGTATTTT
TRBJ1-4	TRBD1	TRBV6-5	-	CASRPTGGGEKLFF	TGTGCCAGCAGGCCGACAGGGGGAGGTGAAAAACTGTTTTTT
TRBJ2-3	TRBD1	TRBV6-2/TRBV6-3	-	CASSYPGTATLIKHTDTQYF	TGTGCCAGCAGTTACCCAGGGACAGCAACACTAATAAAACACACAGATACGCAGTATTTT
TRBJ2-4	TRBD2	TRBV5-5	once	CASSSSGGMPKNIQYF	TGTGCCAGCAGCTCTAGCGGGGGGATGCCCAAAAACATTCAGTACTTC
TRBJ1-2	-	TRBV6-5	-	CASSSLLGGNGYTF	TGTGCCAGCAGTTCCCTTTTGGGGGGGAATGGCTACACCTTC
TRBJ1-1	TRBD1	TRBV11-3	-	CASSSGQANTEAFF	TGTGCCAGCAGCTCGGGACAGGCGAACACTGAAGCTTTCTTT
TRBJ2-2	TRBD2	TRBV7-3	-	CASSATSRGYSGELFF	TGTGCCAGCAGCGCGACTAGCCGGGGATATTCCGGGGAGCTGTTTTTT
TRBJ1-2	-	TRBV6-4	few	CASSDRSSGGPNYGYTF	TGTGCCAGCAGTGACCGATCGTCGGGGGGACCTAACTATGGCTACACCTTC